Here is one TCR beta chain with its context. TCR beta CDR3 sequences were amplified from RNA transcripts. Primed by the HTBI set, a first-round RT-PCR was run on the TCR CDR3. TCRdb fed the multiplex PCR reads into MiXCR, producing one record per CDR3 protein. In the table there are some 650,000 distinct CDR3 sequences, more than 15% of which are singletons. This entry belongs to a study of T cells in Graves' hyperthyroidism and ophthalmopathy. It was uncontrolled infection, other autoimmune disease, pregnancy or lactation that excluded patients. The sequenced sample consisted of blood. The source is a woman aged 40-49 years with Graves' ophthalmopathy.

The CDR3: CASSPARNNEQFF. The CDR3 DNA reads as TGTGCCAGCAGCCCCGCAAGGAACAATGAGCAGTTCTTC. The chain links TRBV14 to TRBJ2-1; D gene uncertain. Between the trimmed V and J ends, which lost 4 bases and 5 bases, there was a span of 9 bases. This CDR3 is 13 amino acids long. Germline V gene sequence: CDR1 SGHDN, CDR2 FVKESK. Filled out from reference TRBV14 and TRBJ2-1, the complete variable domain reads EAGVTQFPSHSVIEKGQTVTLRCDPISGHDNLYWYRRVMGKEIKFLLHFVKESKQDESGMPNNRFLAERTGGTYSTLKVQPAELEDSGVYFCASSPARNNEQFFGPGTRLTVL.